This is a list of T cell receptor beta chains from one sample in a study of CD8 T cells in ankylosing spondylitis. From the 5' RACE reads, TCRdb called clonotypes with MiXCR, one entry per CDR3 protein. The sample shows approximately 400,000 distinct CDR3 sequences, more than 15% of them seen only once. Material: blood, either unsorted or a sorted T cell fraction (not recorded which). Every receptor here comes from a male donor with ankylosing spondylitis. Each CDR3 is given with its conserved first and last residue. The D gene is left open where the match is weak. A clone size is listed for some rows: how often the clone was seen (once, few, many), or a class if it is expanded.

CDR3 DNA: TGTGCCACCAGCAGAAAACAGGGGGCAGGGTCTGAAGCTTTCTTT
CDR3 protein: CATSRKQGAGSEAFF
CDR3 length: 15
J gene: TRBJ1-1
clone size: many
D gene: TRBD1
V gene: TRBV15

CDR3 DNA: TGTGCCAGCAGCTTCCCGGGGGGTAATTCACCCCTCCACTTT
CDR3 protein: CASSFPGGNSPLHF
CDR3 length: 14
J gene: TRBJ1-6
clone size: many
D gene: NA
V gene: TRBV7-8

CDR3 DNA: TGCAGTGCTAGAGATGCAGGAGCGGGCCGCACAGATACGCAGTATTTT
CDR3 protein: CSARDAGAGRTDTQYF
CDR3 length: 16
J gene: TRBJ2-3
clone size: NA
D gene: NA
V gene: TRBV20-1

CDR3 DNA: TGTGCCAGCAGCTTAGGGTACGGCAGCTACAATGAGCAGTTCTTC
CDR3 protein: CASSLGYGSYNEQFF
CDR3 length: 15
J gene: TRBJ2-1
clone size: NA
D gene: NA
V gene: TRBV27

CDR3 DNA: TGTGCCACCAGTGATTTCGGGACCGCGTACAATGAGCAGTTCTTC
CDR3 protein: CATSDFGTAYNEQFF
CDR3 length: 15
J gene: TRBJ2-1
clone size: few
D gene: NA
V gene: TRBV24-1

CDR3 DNA: TGTGCCAGCAGCGTAGATTGGACCCACGGAAACACCATATATTTT
CDR3 protein: CASSVDWTHGNTIYF
CDR3 length: 15
J gene: TRBJ1-3
clone size: few
D gene: NA
V gene: TRBV9

CDR3 DNA: TGTGCCATCACGGACAAATCTGGAAACACCATATATTTT
CDR3 protein: CAITDKSGNTIYF
CDR3 length: 13
J gene: TRBJ1-3
clone size: few
D gene: NA
V gene: TRBV10-3

CDR3 DNA: TGTGCCAGCAGTAAGAAAGAACGCCTGACAGCTACCAAAGAAGAGACCCAGTACTTC
CDR3 protein: CASSKKERLTATKEETQYF
CDR3 length: 19
J gene: TRBJ2-5
clone size: NA
D gene: NA
V gene: TRBV12-3/TRBV12-4

CDR3 DNA: TGTGCCAGCTCACCAGATGACAGAGGCGGTGAAGCTTTCTTT
CDR3 protein: CASSPDDRGGEAFF
CDR3 length: 14
J gene: TRBJ1-1
clone size: NA
D gene: NA
V gene: TRBV18

CDR3 DNA: TGTGCCAGCAGCCCCCAAGCGGGATCCTACGAGCAGTACTTC
CDR3 protein: CASSPQAGSYEQYF
CDR3 length: 14
J gene: TRBJ2-7
clone size: few
D gene: TRBD2
V gene: TRBV7-2